This TCR beta chain was captured in a study of shared clonotypes between healthy human individuals. Libraries were prepared by immunoSEQ multiplex PCR; TCRdb keeps only in-frame clonotypes and omits some of them. The data contain 600,000 to 800,000 clones, roughly 72% of them singletons. The source of this sequence is a woman under 40 in good health. The sample comprised memory CD4+ T cells sorted from blood. Subset reported: CD45RA-negative fraction.

The CDR3 loop is CASSRPGTGIYEQFF. CDR3 DNA sequence: TGTGCCAGCAGCCGTCCCGGGACAGGGATCTATGAGCAGTTCTTC. V and J are TRBV28 and TRBJ2-1; 9 nucleotides match TRBD1. The ends lost 6 bases at V and 8 bases at J; junction bases unmatched: 11. CDR1 is MDHEN, CDR2 SYDVKM, per germline. This CDR3 contains 15 residues.